The 7 T cell receptor beta chains reported below all come from one sample, sequenced in a study of blood T cell repertoires in COVID-19. Some clones are missing from TCRdb's copy, which holds only in-frame ones; the method was immunoSEQ multiplex PCR. The table has tens of thousands of clones, around nine tenths seen once. Sequenced: peripheral blood. These receptors all come from a man aged 80 or over with acute or convalescent COVID-19.

The gene calls are TRBV3-1 (or the pseudogene TRBV3-2) and TRBJ1-1; TRBD1 aligns across 7 bases. The CDR3 totals 15 residues. The germline V gene has CDR1 LGHDT and CDR2 YNNKEL (reference sequence). V lost 4 bases to trimming and J lost 5 bases; unmatched junction nucleotides: 10. In DNA, the CDR3 is TGTGCCAGCAGCCCCCTCCAGGGGGGAGAGACTGAAGCTTTCTTT. Its translation is CASSPLQGGETEAFF.

The chain is built from TRBV2 and TRBJ2-1, with 11 bases aligning to TRBD2. Looked up from germline, CDR1 is SNHLY and CDR2 is FYNNEI. The CDR3 has 16 amino acids. The ends lost 4 bases at V and 7 bases at J; junction bases unmatched: 9. CDR3 nucleotides: TGTGCCAGCAGTGCGGGAATAGCGGGAGGGGGTAATGAGCAGTTCTTC. Residues: CASSAGIAGGGNEQFF.

The J gene is TRBJ2-7, the V gene TRBV7-2; 7 bases match TRBD2. Looked up from germline, CDR1 is SGHTA and CDR2 is FQGNSA. There are 12 residues in the CDR3. V gave up 0 bases and J gave up 9 bases; unmatched junction bases: 2. The CDR3 reads CASSLAASGQYF. Written as DNA, the CDR3 is TGTGCCAGCAGCTTAGCAGCTAGCGGGCAGTACTTC. Complete variable domain (other parts from reference TRBV7-2 and TRBJ2-7): GAGVSQSPSNKVTEKGKDVELRCDPISGHTALYWYRQSLGQGLEFLIYFQGNSAPDKSGLPSDRFSAERTGGSVSTLTIQRTQQEDSAVYLCASSLAASGQYFGPGTRLTVT.

The V and J genes are TRBV6-4 and TRBJ2-3; 10 nucleotides agree with TRBD2. Germline V gene sequence: CDR1 MRHNA, CDR2 SNTAGT. Losses at the gene ends were 6 bases for V and 3 bases for J; bases not matched to a gene: 12. CDR3 size: 17 residues. The CDR3 nucleotides read TGTGCCAGCAGGCCGACGGCCGGGACTAGCGTTACAGATACGCAGTATTTT. Translating gives CASRPTAGTSVTDTQYF.

The CDR3 here is CASSARQQGINNEQFF. The CDR3 coding sequence is TGTGCCAGCAGCGCCCGGCAACAGGGGATAAACAATGAGCAGTTCTTC. The V and J genes are TRBV9 and TRBJ2-1; 7 bases line up with TRBD1. This CDR3 spans 16 amino acids. V was pared by 3 bases and J by 5 bases, with 11 bases of the junction left unmatched. Germline values: CDR1 SGDLS, CDR2 YYNGEE.

Turning to this clone: One end of the junction does not line up with germline, which may come from a read error. The gene calls are TRBV7-7 and TRBJ2-1, with 7 positions matching TRBD2. CDR1 is SSHAT, CDR2 FNYEAQ, per germline (reference sequence). This CDR3 has 18 amino acids. The CDR3 region is CASSLGGLAKSSYNEQFF. CDR3 bases: TGTGCTAGCAGCTTGGGAGGGCTAGCGAAAAGCTCCTACAATGAGCAGTTCTTC.

V usage is TRBV9 and J usage is TRBJ1-1; no firm D call. The CDR3 has 15 residues. Germline CDR1 and CDR2: SGDLS and YYNGEE. V lost 2 bases, J lost 6 bases, and 17 bases lay in between. The DNA for the CDR3 is TGTGCCAGCAGCGTTAGCGGCACGGACTTTTCTGAAGCTTTCTTT. Residues: CASSVSGTDFSEAFF.